The TCR beta chain under discussion was sequenced for a study of OX40 agonist ivuxolimab in advanced cancers. Study as a whole: Partial responses were achieved by three patients, one with hepatocellular carcinoma and two with cutaneous melanoma. Overall study findings and caveats: In CD8+ T cells, expanded clones were on average more numerous than in CD4+.

V was shortened by 4 bases and J by 4 bases, with 15 bases between the two germline ends. From germline, CDR1 is SGHNT and CDR2 YYREEE (reference sequence). The CDR3 is 14 amino acids. As to this clone: What it recognizes is unknown.

Exclusion of a patient followed from autoimmune disease history or systemic immunosuppression. Blood sampling was done at baseline, cycle 4 day 1, and cycle 7 day 1. Profiling relied on immunoSEQ multiplex PCR, and the TCRdb table lists in-frame clones only, not all of them. Altogether around 72,000 clones are present, about 91% being singletons, with the ten largest covering more than 9.5%. The origin of this receptor is an adult with an advanced solid tumor such as melanoma, head and neck, liver or kidney cancer. The material sequenced was CD4+ or CD8+ T cells sorted from blood, taken in a trial of the OX40 agonist ivuxolimab. The chain couples TRBV5-4 to TRBJ2-7; possibly TRBD1 for D (6 bases). CDR3 sequence reads: CASSVRDTGYEQYF. The CDR3 coding sequence is TGTGCCAGCAGCGTAAGGGACACTGGATACGAGCAGTACTTC.